One sample yielded the 13 T cell receptor beta chains listed below, sequenced in a study of OX40 agonist ivuxolimab in advanced cancers. Profiling relied on immunoSEQ multiplex PCR, and the TCRdb table lists in-frame clones only, not all of them. The sample shows roughly 34,000 clones, about 93% of them seen only once. Source: CD4+ or CD8+ T cells sorted from blood, taken in a trial of the OX40 agonist ivuxolimab. All receptors derive from an adult with an advanced solid tumor such as melanoma, head and neck, liver or kidney cancer.

The chain is built from TRBV27 and TRBJ1-2, with TRBD1 as a possible D gene (6 bases). This CDR3 has 14 residues. The germline V gene encodes CDR1 MNHEY and CDR2 SMNVEV (reference sequence). Trimming shortened V by 6 bases and J by 6 bases, and 17 bases separated the two germline ends. The CDR3: CASRPQGKGNGYTF. Written as DNA, the CDR3 is TGTGCCAGCAGACCACAGGGAAAGGGGAATGGCTACACCTTC.

This chain joins TRBV19 and TRBJ2-5; TRBD2 aligns across 15 bases. The CDR3 sequence is 18 residues long. Germline assignment: CDR1 LNHDA and CDR2 SQIVND (reference sequence). Trimming removed 4 bases from V and 5 bases from J; junction bases left unmatched: 11. CDR3: CASSTGLAGGLSSETQYF. CDR3 sequence (DNA): TGTGCCAGTAGTACCGGACTAGCGGGGGGGCTTTCATCCGAGACCCAGTACTTC.

The V call is TRBV6-1, the J call TRBJ1-1; D is possibly TRBD1 (5 bases). This CDR3 has 19 amino acids. Germline V gene lookup returns CDR1 MNHNS and CDR2 SASEGT. The V and J ends lost 3 bases and 1 base respectively, with 24 bases between them. Here the CDR3 DNA reads TGTGCCAGCAGTGACCTCTATGGGACCCTAATCGCGGGGAACACTGAAGCTTTCTTT. Protein sequence: CASSDLYGTLIAGNTEAFF.

The J gene is TRBJ1-1, the V gene TRBV28; a possible D gene is TRBD1 (6 bases). Germline V gene lookup returns CDR1 MDHEN and CDR2 SYDVKM. V lost 6 bases and J 6 bases, leaving 11 bases between the germline ends. The CDR3 length is 12 residues. CDR3: CASSQQGPEAFF. The CDR3 DNA sequence: TGTGCCAGCAGCCAACAGGGCCCTGAAGCTTTCTTT.

V and J are TRBV6-6 and TRBJ1-2; perhaps TRBD1 as D (5 bases). The CDR3 length is 14 residues. Trimming removed 0 bases at V and 3 bases at J, with 8 bases between. Looked up from germline, CDR1 is MNHNY and CDR2 is SVGAGI (reference sequence). CDR3 DNA: TGTGCCAGCAGTTACTCCCAGGGACACTATGGCTACACCTTC. As protein: CASSYSQGHYGYTF.

The chain carries TRBV27 and TRBJ1-5; 8 positions agree with TRBD1. Germline V gives CDR1 MNHEY, CDR2 SMNVEV (reference sequence). V trimming: 5 bases; J trimming: 5 bases; junction bases outside the gene matches: 5. CDR3 size: 14 residues. The CDR3 reads CASSRTGSHQPQHF. The CDR3 DNA reads TGTGCCAGCAGTCGGACAGGGAGTCATCAGCCCCAGCATTTT.

This rearrangement joins TRBV5-4 to TRBJ1-4, with 8 bases lining up with TRBD1. In germline, CDR1 is SGHNT, CDR2 YYREEE (reference sequence). This CDR3 is built from 16 residues. V trimming: 4 bases; J trimming: 7 bases; junction bases outside the gene matches: 12. CDR3 DNA sequence: TGTGCCAGCAGCATAGACCACAGGGGGTCAGGTGAAAAACTGTTTTTT. This sequence encodes CASSIDHRGSGEKLFF.

Only a few counts were recorded for this clone. This chain links TRBV6-5 with TRBJ1-3; 9 nucleotides line up with TRBD1. The CDR3 sequence is 16 residues long. The V and J ends lost 0 bases and 0 bases, in that order; junction bases with no gene match: 0. Germline loops: CDR1 MNHEY, CDR2 SVGAGI. In DNA form, the CDR3 reads TGTGCCAGCAGTTACTCGACAGGGGGCTCTGGAAACACCATATATTTT. Translated: CASSYSTGGSGNTIYF.

The chain employs TRBV10-3 and TRBJ2-7; 7 bases match TRBD1. Germline V gives CDR1 ENHRY, CDR2 SYGVKD. CDR3 length: 15 amino acids. V shed 6 bases, J shed 2 bases, and the junction held 10 bases outside the gene matches. CDR3 sequence (DNA): TGTGCCATCAGGTCCGACAGGGCCCCCACCTACGAGCAGTACTTC. Its protein product is CAIRSDRAPTYEQYF.

The chain recombines TRBV5-1 with TRBJ1-4, with D unresolved. The length of the CDR3 is 15 residues. Trimming pared 0 bases from V and 4 bases from J, leaving 10 bases between. Germline V gene data show CDR1 as SGHRS and CDR2 as YFSETQ. CDR3 DNA: TGCGCCAGCAGCTTGGCCGGGCAGAGTAATGAAAAACTGTTTTTT. It translates to CASSLAGQSNEKLFF.

V usage is TRBV7-8 and J usage is TRBJ2-1, with D perhaps TRBD1 (6 bases). Trimming shortened V by 2 bases and J by 2 bases, and 19 bases separated the two germline ends. Germline V gene sequence: CDR1 SGHVS, CDR2 FQNEAQ. The CDR3 has 18 amino acids. CDR3 DNA sequence: TGTGCCAGCAGCTTAAATCCCCCGCAGGGGCCGACCTACAATGAGCAGTTCTTC. Translation gives CASSLNPPQGPTYNEQFF. Together with reference TRBV7-8 and TRBJ2-1, the CDR3 gives the full variable domain: GAGVSQSPRYKVAKRGQDVALRCDPISGHVSLFWYQQALGQGPEFLTYFQNEAQLDKSGLPSDRFFAERPEGSVSTLKIQRTQQEDSAVYLCASSLNPPQGPTYNEQFFGPGTRLTVL.

The rearrangement uses TRBV7-2 and TRBJ1-2; D might be TRBD1 (5 bases). Between the trimmed V and J ends, which lost 5 bases and 2 bases, there was a span of 12 bases. Germline-derived CDR1 and CDR2 are SGHTA and FQGNSA. The CDR3 has 14 residues. The CDR3, as DNA: TGTGCCAGCAGCCTACAGGTGATCAACTATGGCTACACCTTC. Encoded protein: CASSLQVINYGYTF.

This rearrangement joins TRBV28 to TRBJ1-5; 7 nucleotides align to TRBD1. Germline V gives CDR1 MDHEN, CDR2 SYDVKM. Germline trimming cut 3 bases from V and 6 bases from J; bases unmatched to any gene: 5. The CDR3 sequence is 14 residues long. This CDR3 reads CASSFWDRRQPQHF. The CDR3 region has the DNA TGTGCCAGCAGTTTTTGGGACAGACGTCAGCCCCAGCATTTT.